Given below is one T cell receptor beta chain in context. As originally analysed: Estimation of nucleated cell counts relied on the amplification of reference gene primers. Here immunoSEQ multiplex PCR was the method, and the copy in TCRdb shows in-frame clones only, minus some. Clone size and the V and J calls come from that table; the DNA yielded D and trimming. Among about 100,000 clones listed, approximately 84% were seen once. This sample is part of a study of blood T cell repertoires in COVID-19. Study-level background: COVID-19 samples from acute and convalescent phases originated in the United States, Italy and Spain. Sources were T cells, B-cell-depleted T cells, or PBMCs; the material itself was cDNA or gDNA.

The length of the CDR3 is 19 residues. J was trimmed by 3 bases and V by 0 bases; bases with no gene match: 10. Per germline, CDR1 LGHNA and CDR2 YNFKEQ. J is TRBJ2-2 and V is TRBV4-2, with 10 bases fitting TRBD2. This sequence originates from a human donor in a cohort sampled during active COVID-19. The sequenced sample consisted of peripheral blood. CDR3 amino acids: CASSQEPSGGPTHTGELFF. In DNA, the CDR3 is TGTGCCAGCAGCCAAGAGCCTAGCGGGGGACCGACGCACACCGGGGAGCTGTTTTTT.